The rows below give T cell receptor beta chains drawn from one sample of a study of T cells after yellow fever vaccination. One entry per CDR3 protein, called by TCRdb with MiXCR from the 5' RACE reads. The sample has a few hundred thousand distinct CDR3 sequences, around a sixth seen once. This sample comprised PBMCs, obtained 5 days after the first yellow fever vaccination. The receptors were gathered from a man aged 18 to 30 who received the YFV17D yellow fever vaccine. CDR3s include the opening cysteine and the closing phenylalanine or tryptophan. Fields, in order: CDR3 protein, CDR3 DNA, J gene, clone size, CDR3 length, V gene, D gene. A D gene is named only where the DNA matches it firmly. Rows give clone size only sometimes, using once, few, many, or a class for an expanded clone.

CASSQTGNEKLFF,TGTGCCAGCAGCCAAACGGGGAATGAAAAACTGTTTTTT,TRBJ1-4,.,13,TRBV3-1,.
CASSQDPGVEHQPQHF,TGTGCCAGCAGCCAAGATCCGGGAGTAGAACATCAGCCCCAGCATTTT,TRBJ1-5,.,16,TRBV4-2,.
CASRNYGTGDNEQFF,TGTGCCAGCAGGAATTATGGGACAGGGGACAATGAGCAGTTCTTC,TRBJ2-1,many,15,TRBV25-1,TRBD1
CASSLRISISYNSPLHF,TGTGCCAGCAGTTTAAGGATAAGCATCTCCTATAATTCACCCCTCCACTTT,TRBJ1-6,.,17,TRBV27,.
CASSAYTGTEDTQYF,TGTGCCAGCAGCGCCTACACCGGGACGGAGGATACGCAGTATTTT,TRBJ2-3,few,15,TRBV7-3,.
CASRSRDNGNQPQHF,TGTGCCAGTAGGTCTCGGGACAATGGCAATCAGCCCCAGCATTTT,TRBJ1-5,many,15,TRBV19,.
CASSVQGQGDSEAIF,TGCGCCAGCAGCGTCCAGGGACAGGGGGACTCTGAAGCTATCTTT,TRBJ1-1,.,15,TRBV5-1,TRBD1
CASSEGQIYGYTF,TGTGCCAGCAGCGAAGGACAAATCTATGGCTACACCTTC,TRBJ1-2,few,13,TRBV7-9,.
CSARAGTGRGEKLFF,TGCAGTGCTAGAGCCGGGACAGGGAGAGGTGAAAAACTGTTTTTT,TRBJ1-4,.,15,TRBV20-1,TRBD1
CASSEFGGEQFF,TGTGCCAGCAGTGAATTTGGGGGGGAGCAGTTCTTC,TRBJ2-1,.,12,TRBV6-1,.
CASSVTSRGEQFF,TGTGCCAGCAGCGTTACTTCCAGGGGAGAGCAGTTCTTC,TRBJ2-1,few,13,TRBV3-1,.
CASSQVRPASGAPFLGEQFF,TGTGCCAGCAGCCAAGTGAGGCCGGCTAGCGGGGCCCCTTTCCTCGGGGAGCAGTTCTTC,TRBJ2-1,few,20,TRBV3-1,TRBD2
CASRLREAEKLFF,TGTGCCAGCAGGCTGAGGGAGGCGGAAAAACTGTTTTTT,TRBJ1-4,.,13,TRBV25-1,.
CASRPRRVLYGYTF,TGTGCCAGCAGACCGCGACGCGTCCTCTATGGCTACACCTTC,TRBJ1-2,few,14,TRBV6-2/TRBV6-3,.
CASSLSFWDTQYF,TGTGCCAGCAGCTTATCATTTTGGGATACGCAGTATTTT,TRBJ2-3,few,13,TRBV7-3,.
CASSLVGGGDGYTF,TGTGCCAGCAGCTTAGTAGGGGGGGGCGATGGCTACACCTTC,TRBJ1-2,.,14,TRBV7-9,.
CASSQGQHQPQHF,TGTGCCAGCAGCCAGGGTCAGCATCAGCCCCAGCATTTT,TRBJ1-5,.,13,TRBV14,.
CSAREGREPQHF,TGCAGTGCTAGAGAGGGGCGGGAGCCCCAGCATTTT,TRBJ1-5,few,12,TRBV20-1,.
CASRESGGTGNEQFF,TGCGCCAGCAGAGAAAGTGGGGGGACGGGGAATGAGCAGTTCTTC,TRBJ2-1,.,15,TRBV10-2,.
CSARDFRAGGSTEAFF,TGCAGTGCTAGAGATTTCCGGGCCGGCGGGAGCACTGAAGCTTTCTTT,TRBJ1-1,.,16,TRBV20-1,.
CSARPLVHSPLHF,TGCAGTGCTAGACCCCTTGTCCACTCACCCCTCCACTTT,TRBJ1-6,.,13,TRBV20-1,.
CASSQEGAGRHRGEQYF,TGCGCCAGCAGCCAAGAGGGGGCAGGGAGGCACAGGGGAGAGCAGTACTTC,TRBJ2-7,few,17,TRBV4-3,.
CASSLPGYTDTQYF,TGTGCCAGCAGCTTGCCGGGTTACACAGATACGCAGTATTTT,TRBJ2-3,many,14,TRBV5-6,.
CSVLDWTGGEQYF,TGCAGCGTCCTAGACTGGACAGGGGGCGAGCAGTACTTC,TRBJ2-7,few,13,TRBV29-1,TRBD1
CASRGLAGASSYNEQFF,TGCGCCAGCAGAGGACTAGCGGGGGCGAGCTCCTACAATGAGCAGTTCTTC,TRBJ2-1,few,17,TRBV10-2,TRBD2
CASSYADRATDTQYF,TGTGCCAGCAGTTACGCCGACCGTGCCACAGATACGCAGTATTTT,TRBJ2-3,.,15,TRBV6-2/TRBV6-3,.
CATSDRSGGELFF,TGTGCCACCTCGGACAGGTCGGGCGGGGAGCTGTTTTTT,TRBJ2-2,many,13,TRBV15,TRBD1
CASSQGAGVYNEQFF,TGCGCCAGCAGCCAAGGGGCAGGGGTCTACAATGAGCAGTTCTTC,TRBJ2-1,many,15,TRBV4-3,.
CASSLAGEGNTEAFF,TGTGCCAGCAGCTTAGCAGGGGAGGGGAACACTGAAGCTTTCTTT,TRBJ1-1,few,15,TRBV7-9,.
CASSQQQMNTEAFF,TGTGCCAGCAGTCAACAGCAGATGAACACTGAAGCTTTCTTT,TRBJ1-1,.,14,TRBV6-1,.
CASSQGTGGLVF,TGTGCCAGCAGCCAGGGCACAGGGGGCTTGGTTTTT,TRBJ1-4,.,12,TRBV3-1,TRBD1
CASSPGLERADTQYF,TGCGCCAGCAGCCCGGGACTAGAAAGAGCAGATACGCAGTATTTT,TRBJ2-3,few,15,TRBV4-1,TRBD2
CASSQYGNEQFF,TGTGCCAGCAGCCAGTATGGAAATGAGCAGTTCTTC,TRBJ2-1,few,12,TRBV7-9,.
CASSPRDTRGEQYF,TGCGCCAGCAGCCCTCGGGACACCCGTGGCGAGCAGTACTTC,TRBJ2-7,.,14,TRBV4-1,.
CSAGRDTQTYEQYF,TGCAGTGCTGGTCGGGACACTCAAACCTACGAGCAGTACTTC,TRBJ2-7,.,14,TRBV20-1,.
CASSPEWGTDTQYF,TGTGCCAGCAGCCCCGAATGGGGCACAGATACGCAGTATTTT,TRBJ2-3,many,14,TRBV27,.
CASSYGQMGETQYF,TGTGCCAGCAGTTACGGCCAAATGGGAGAGACCCAGTACTTC,TRBJ2-5,.,14,TRBV6-5,.
CAVTFGNSGGNGELFF,TGTGCCGTTACCTTTGGAAATAGCGGGGGGAACGGGGAGCTGTTTTTT,TRBJ2-2,.,16,TRBV12-3/TRBV12-4,TRBD2
CASTNKISGELFF,TGCGCCAGCACTAACAAAATATCCGGGGAGCTGTTTTTT,TRBJ2-2,.,13,TRBV10-2,.
CASSPSDVSGYTF,TGCGCCAGCAGCCCTTCCGACGTTTCGGGCTACACCTTC,TRBJ1-2,.,13,TRBV5-1,.
CAISGGDGRGTEAFF,TGTGCCATCAGTGGCGGGGACGGTAGGGGCACTGAAGCTTTCTTT,TRBJ1-1,.,15,TRBV10-3,.
CAIRPSGGPQETQYF,TGTGCCATCAGACCTAGCGGGGGACCGCAAGAGACCCAGTACTTC,TRBJ2-5,.,15,TRBV10-3,TRBD2
CASSTYRGQVYF,TGTGCCAGCAGTACGTACAGGGGCCAGGTGTACTTC,TRBJ2-7,few,12,TRBV12-3/TRBV12-4,TRBD1
CATSDFQDRGRTTNEKLFF,TGTGCCACCAGTGATTTTCAGGACAGGGGGCGAACGACTAATGAAAAACTGTTTTTT,TRBJ1-4,.,19,TRBV24-1,TRBD1
CASSLELGQIEQYF,TGTGCCAGCAGCTTAGAACTTGGACAGATCGAGCAGTACTTC,TRBJ2-7,.,14,TRBV7-2,.
CASSLRGSEKLFF,TGTGCCAGCAGCTTGAGAGGTTCCGAAAAACTGTTTTTT,TRBJ1-4,.,13,TRBV5-6,.
CASSFWPARYEQYF,TGTGCCAGCAGCTTTTGGCCAGCCCGCTACGAGCAGTACTTC,TRBJ2-7,.,14,TRBV7-2,.
CASSQVGSTEAFF,TGTGCCAGCAGCCAAGTGGGGAGCACTGAAGCTTTCTTT,TRBJ1-1,.,13,TRBV14,.
CATSDPGDREGQETQYF,TGTGCCACCAGTGATCCCGGGGACAGGGAAGGGCAAGAGACCCAGTACTTC,TRBJ2-5,few,17,TRBV24-1,TRBD1
CASSPILPTEAFF,TGTGCCAGCAGCCCAATCCTACCCACTGAAGCTTTCTTT,TRBJ1-1,few,13,TRBV7-2,.